These 25 T cell receptor beta chains came from one sample sequenced in a study of kidney transplant recipient with SARS-CoV-2 infection. TCRdb used MiXCR to reprocess the reads, holding one entry per CDR3 protein. The sample records 200,000 to 250,000 distinct CDR3 sequences, under 35% being singletons. Sample: a blood sample, taken at baseline and between days 110 and 120 from a kidney transplant recipient. These receptors originate from a male patient between 25 and 39 years old who had COVID-19 and was a kidney transplant recipient. Some T cells may have originated in the graft donor.

V usage is TRBV20-1 and J usage is TRBJ2-1; TRBD2 agrees at 11 bases. Germline trimming cut 0 bases from V and 3 bases from J; bases unmatched to any gene: 1. The CDR3 sequence is 15 residues long. The V gene's germline CDR1 is DFQATT and CDR2 SNEGSKA (reference sequence). CDR3 sequence: CSARDLAGGYNEQFF. The CDR3 nucleotides read TGCAGTGCTAGAGACCTAGCGGGGGGCTACAATGAGCAGTTCTTC.

Concerning this clonotype itself: With a much larger clone just one base away, this may be a read error. The rearrangement joins TRBV5-1 to TRBJ1-2; no reliable D call. The germline V gene has CDR1 SGHRS and CDR2 YFSETQ. The CDR3 contains 16 residues. V dropped 7 bases and J dropped 4 bases, with 23 bases sitting between them. The CDR3 is CASVLTPVRKTYGYTF. In DNA, the CDR3 is TGCGCCAGCGTTTTAACACCGGTTCGAAAGACCTATGGCTACACCTTC.

This clonotype came up many times. V is TRBV20-1 and J is TRBJ1-1; D not certain. The germline V and J ends were trimmed by 3 bases and 3 bases, with 5 bases remaining between them. Per germline, CDR1 DFQATT and CDR2 SNEGSKA (reference sequence). The CDR3 spans 11 residues. CDR3 sequence reads: CSASKDTEAFF. CDR3 DNA: TGCAGTGCTAGTAAAGACACTGAAGCTTTCTTT.

This clonotype occurred many times. CDR3 DNA sequence: TGTGCCAGCAGCGGGATAATGGTCGTTAGAAAGACCTATGGCTACACCTTC. Translation gives CASSGIMVVRKTYGYTF. The V call is TRBV16, the J call TRBJ1-2; D gene unclear. Germline values: CDR1 KGHSY, CDR2 FQNENV. Trimming left V 5 bases short and J 4 bases short, with 23 bases between. The length of the CDR3 is 17 residues.

On this clonotype: This clone may be a read error of a much larger clone one base away. V usage is TRBV2 and J usage is TRBJ2-7, with D possibly matching TRBD2 (5 bases). Trimming pared 6 bases from V and 6 bases from J, leaving 18 bases between. Germline lookup yields CDR1 SNHLY and CDR2 FYNNEI. This CDR3 has 14 amino acids. CDR3 bases: TGTGCCAGCAGCCCTCGTCACCAGGACTGCGAGCAGTACGTC. It codes for CASSPRHQDCEQYV.

To note about this clonotype: The junction does not match germline at one end; this may be a read error. V is TRBV3-1 and J is TRBJ2-7, with D hard to call. Germline V gives CDR1 LGHDT, CDR2 YNNKEL (reference sequence). This CDR3 has 15 amino acids. Here the CDR3 reads CGSQDIGHRRYEQYF. For the CDR3, the DNA is TGTGGCAGCCAAGACATAGGGCACAGACGCTACGAGCAGTACTTC.

Details on this clonotype: One end of the junction fails to match germline, which may point to a read error. The rearrangement joins TRBV10-2 to TRBJ2-5, with D perhaps matching TRBD1 (6 bases). Germline V CDR1 and CDR2: WSHSY, SAAADI. CDR3 length: 14 residues. The CDR3 nucleotides read TGTGCCCCTCGCCCGGACAGACCTCAAGAGACCCAGTACTTC. Its protein product is CAPRPDRPQETQYF.

This clonotype was observed many times. This sequence joins TRBV6-5 and TRBJ2-7; no clear D gene. The V gene's germline CDR1 is MNHEY and CDR2 SVGAGI. This CDR3 has 14 amino acids. Trimming took off 5 bases at V and 5 bases at J, with 16 bases between the two ends. This chain's CDR3 is CASSVTQNFDEQYF. The CDR3 DNA follows: TGTGCCAGCAGTGTGACACAGAATTTCGACGAGCAGTACTTC.

A remark on this clonotype: This may come from a read error, since a much larger clone is one base off. The chain combines TRBV6-6 with TRBJ2-7, with D perhaps being TRBD1 or TRBD2 (6 bases each). The CDR3 extends over 12 amino acids. Germline lookup yields CDR1 MNHNY and CDR2 SVGAGI (reference sequence). The CDR3 DNA reads as TGTGCCAGCACAGGGGACTCCTACGGGCAGTACTTC. Amino acids: CASTGDSYGQYF.

This clonotype was recorded many times. The chain links TRBV15 to TRBJ1-4, with D unclear. The V and J ends lost 9 bases and 8 bases respectively, with 13 bases between them. This CDR3 has 12 residues. Germline assignment: CDR1 LNHNV and CDR2 YYDKDF (reference sequence). The CDR3 sequence: CATSPSREKLFF. The CDR3 coding sequence is TGTGCCACAAGCCCATCGCGCGAAAAACTGTTTTTT.

In regard to this clonotype: A much larger clone lies one base from this, so it may be a read error. The chain carries TRBV6-9 and TRBJ1-2; no definite D call. The germline gives CDR1 MNHGY, CDR2 SVAAGI. The CDR3 covers 17 residues. CDR3 sequence reads: CAGSVQVPYGKTYGYTF. CDR3 nucleotides: TGTGCCGGCAGTGTTCAAGTGCCTTACGGAAAGACCTATGGCTACACCTTC.

This clonotype was counted many times. The rearrangement uses TRBV6-6 and TRBJ2-5, with D perhaps TRBD2 (6 bases). Trimming pared 6 bases from V and 4 bases from J, leaving 21 bases between. This CDR3 spans 16 amino acids. Germline V gives CDR1 MNHNY, CDR2 SVGAGI (reference sequence). CDR3 amino acids: CASSRTSSPWVETQYF. In DNA form, the CDR3 reads TGTGCCAGCAGCCGTACTAGCTCTCCATGGGTAGAGACCCAGTACTTC.

The chain recombines TRBV3-2 with TRBJ2-7; the table's D gene call, TRBD1, was not cross checked with the DNA. TRBV3-2 is a listed pseudogene. The CDR3 totals 14 residues. The DNA of the CDR3 is TGTGCCAGCAGCCCCTACAGGGGATCCTACGAGCAGTACTTC. This gives the protein CASSPYRGSYEQYF.

This clonotype showed up just a few times. This may come from a read error, since a much larger clone is one base off. V gene TRBV5-4 combines with J gene TRBJ1-2, with a weak D call TRBD1 (5 bases). CDR3 length: 14 amino acids. Germline-derived CDR1 and CDR2 are SGHNT and YYREEE (reference sequence). Trimming took off 7 bases at V and 8 bases at J, with 21 bases between the two ends. The CDR3 DNA sequence: TGTGCCAGCGGCCTGGCAGGGAGGGGAGAGGGCTACACCTTC. Translating it yields CASGLAGRGEGYTF.

Regarding this clonotype: This could be a read error, since a much larger clone is one nucleotide away. V and J are TRBV11-3 and TRBJ1-2; no reliable D call. V was shortened by 5 bases and J by 4 bases, with 23 bases between the two germline ends. CDR1 is SGHNT, CDR2 YENEEA, per germline. There are 17 residues in the CDR3. CDR3 region: CASSAVLDLGKTYGYTF. The CDR3, as DNA: TGTGCCAGCAGCGCAGTCCTCGATCTCGGAAAGACCTATGGCTACACCTTC.

The sample holds many counts of this clonotype. This rearrangement joins TRBV7-9 to TRBJ2-7; 7 positions agree with TRBD1. The V segment lost 4 bases and the J segment 3 bases; nucleotides outside the gene matches: 3. Germline-derived CDR1 and CDR2 are SEHNR and FQNEAQ (reference sequence). This CDR3 has 13 residues. This CDR3 reads CASSSRDSYEQYF. Here the CDR3 DNA reads TGTGCCAGCAGCTCCCGGGACAGCTACGAGCAGTACTTC.

Concerning this clonotype: A much larger clone differs by one base, so this may be a read error. This chain links TRBV12-2 with TRBJ1-2. TRBV12-2 is annotated as a pseudogene. This CDR3 has 17 amino acids. The CDR3 region is CASRVNKTPRKTYGYTF. As DNA, the CDR3 is TGTGCAAGTCGCGTGAATAAGACTCCACGAAAGACCTATGGCTACACCTTC.

Ten or more counts support this clonotype. This chain links TRBV5-1 with TRBJ2-7; the match to TRBD1 covers 8 bases. This CDR3 is 16 amino acids long. After removal of 0 bases from V and 3 bases from J, the junction contained 8 bases not matched to a gene. The germline V gene encodes CDR1 SGHRS and CDR2 YFSETQ. CDR3 sequence reads: CASSLAGGTGYYEQYF. The CDR3 region has the DNA TGCGCCAGCAGCTTGGCCGGAGGGACAGGATACTACGAGCAGTACTTC.

V gene TRBV3-1 combines with J gene TRBJ1-2; D unclear. Germline loops: CDR1 LGHDT, CDR2 YNNKEL (reference sequence). The CDR3 consists of 17 residues. V dropped 3 bases and J dropped 4 bases, with 21 bases sitting between them. This CDR3 is CASSHGGALRKTYGYTF. The CDR3 coding sequence is TGTGCCAGCAGCCACGGAGGCGCCCTTCGAAAGACCTATGGCTACACCTTC.

This clonotype appeared many times. The CDR3 region is CASSLRYPISGLTGELFF. CDR3 nucleotide sequence: TGTGCCAGCAGCTTAAGGTATCCCATTTCAGGCTTGACCGGGGAGCTGTTTTTT. The V call is TRBV3-1, the J call TRBJ2-2, with D uncertain. Trimming pared 5 bases from V and 5 bases from J, leaving 24 bases between. Germline-derived CDR1 and CDR2 are LGHDT and YNNKEL (reference sequence). CDR3 size: 18 residues.

A note on this clonotype: A much larger clone lies a single base off, so this may be a read error. This chain links TRBV10-1 with TRBJ2-1; D is uncertain. The germline gives CDR1 WNHNN, CDR2 SYGVQD (reference sequence). This CDR3 region has 14 residues. V dropped 0 bases and J dropped 4 bases, with 7 bases sitting between them. The CDR3 is CASSESGPYNEQFF. CDR3 DNA sequence: TGCGCCAGCAGTGAGTCTGGTCCTTACAATGAGCAGTTCTTC.

There are many counts of this clonotype. The chain has TRBV12-3 or TRBV12-4 and TRBJ1-2; D is unresolved. Trimming shortened V by 4 bases and J by 4 bases, and 22 bases separated the two germline ends. This CDR3 is 17 amino acids long. The DNA of the CDR3 is TGTGCCAGCAGTTACGCTATCACAGCAGGAAAGACCTATGGCTACACCTTC. The encoded protein is CASSYAITAGKTYGYTF.

This clonotype was counted at least ten times. The chain employs TRBV6-6 and TRBJ1-1; no clear D. Trimming left V 2 bases short and J 6 bases short, with 10 bases between. This CDR3 comprises 13 residues. Germline V gene lookup returns CDR1 MNHNY and CDR2 SVGAGI (reference sequence). The CDR3: CASSYANGAEAFF. CDR3 bases: TGTGCCAGCAGTTACGCGAACGGCGCTGAAGCTTTCTTT.

At least ten counts were recorded for this clonotype. The V and J genes are TRBV20-1 and TRBJ1-1; 7 bases align to TRBD1. V dropped 2 bases and J dropped 7; count of bases not matched to a gene: 4. The germline gives CDR1 DFQATT, CDR2 SNEGSKA (reference sequence). The length of the CDR3 is 12 residues. CDR3 nucleotides: TGCAGTGCTAGACCACAGGGGAATGAAGCTTTCTTT. Translation gives CSARPQGNEAFF.

This clonotype was counted ten times or more. The chain joins TRBV2 to TRBJ2-1; D remains unclear. The CDR3 has 11 residues. Per the germline V gene, CDR1 is SNHLY and CDR2 is FYNNEI. The V end was cut by 9 bases, the J end by 4 bases, with 7 bases between. In DNA, the CDR3 is TGTGCCAGTACAAGTTACAATGAGCAGTTCTTC. It specifies CASTSYNEQFF. The full variable domain, rest sourced from reference TRBV2 and TRBJ2-1, is EPEVTQTPSHQVTQMGQEVILRCVPISNHLYFYWYRQILGQKVEFLVSFYNNEISEKSEIFDDQFSVERPDGSNFTLKIRSTKLEDSAMYFCASTSYNEQFFGPGTRLTVL.